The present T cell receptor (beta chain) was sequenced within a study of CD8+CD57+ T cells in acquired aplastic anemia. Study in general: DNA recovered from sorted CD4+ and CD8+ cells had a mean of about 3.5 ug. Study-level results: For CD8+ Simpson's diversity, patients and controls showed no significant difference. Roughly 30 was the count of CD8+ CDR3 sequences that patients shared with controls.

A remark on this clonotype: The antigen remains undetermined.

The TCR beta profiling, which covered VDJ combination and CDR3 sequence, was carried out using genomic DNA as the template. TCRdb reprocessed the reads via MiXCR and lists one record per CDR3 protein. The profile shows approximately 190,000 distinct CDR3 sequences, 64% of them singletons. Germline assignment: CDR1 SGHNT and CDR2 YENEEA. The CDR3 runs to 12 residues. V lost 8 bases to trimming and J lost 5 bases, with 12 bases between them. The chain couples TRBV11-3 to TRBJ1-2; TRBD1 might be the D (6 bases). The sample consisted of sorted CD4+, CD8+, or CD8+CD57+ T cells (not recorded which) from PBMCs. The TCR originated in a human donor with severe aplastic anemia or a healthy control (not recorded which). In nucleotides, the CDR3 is TGTGCCAGCGGCAGGGGCCTGTATGGCTACACCTTC. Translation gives CASGRGLYGYTF.